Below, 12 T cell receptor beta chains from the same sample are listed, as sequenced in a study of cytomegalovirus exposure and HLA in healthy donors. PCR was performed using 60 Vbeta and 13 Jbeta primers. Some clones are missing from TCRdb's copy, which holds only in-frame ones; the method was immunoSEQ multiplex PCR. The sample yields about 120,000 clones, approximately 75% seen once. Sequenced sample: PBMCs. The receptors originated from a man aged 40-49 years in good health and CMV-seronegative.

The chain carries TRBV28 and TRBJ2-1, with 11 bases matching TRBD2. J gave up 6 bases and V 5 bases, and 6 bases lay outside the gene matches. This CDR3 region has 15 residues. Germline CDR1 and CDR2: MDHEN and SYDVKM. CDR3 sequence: CASSELAGGGNEQFF. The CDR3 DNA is TGTGCCAGCAGTGAGCTAGCGGGAGGCGGCAATGAGCAGTTCTTC.

DNA for the CDR3: TGTGCCAGCAGTTATCGGGGGTTGTCTGGAAACACCATATATTTT. Encoded protein: CASSYRGLSGNTIYF. V usage is TRBV6-5 and J usage is TRBJ1-3; TRBD1 might be the D (5 bases). The CDR3 covers 15 residues. The V end was cut by 3 bases, the J end by 1 base, with 10 bases between. The germline gives CDR1 MNHEY, CDR2 SVGAGI.

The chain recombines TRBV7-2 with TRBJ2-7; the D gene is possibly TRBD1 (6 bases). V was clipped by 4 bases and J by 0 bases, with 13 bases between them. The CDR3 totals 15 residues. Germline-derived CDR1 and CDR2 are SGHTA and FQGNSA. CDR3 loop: CASSYQTGSSYEQYF. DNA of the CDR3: TGTGCCAGCAGCTACCAGACAGGCAGCTCCTACGAGCAGTACTTC. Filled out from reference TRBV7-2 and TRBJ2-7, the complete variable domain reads GAGVSQSPSNKVTEKGKDVELRCDPISGHTALYWYRQSLGQGLEFLIYFQGNSAPDKSGLPSDRFSAERTGGSVSTLTIQRTQQEDSAVYLCASSYQTGSSYEQYFGPGTRLTVT.

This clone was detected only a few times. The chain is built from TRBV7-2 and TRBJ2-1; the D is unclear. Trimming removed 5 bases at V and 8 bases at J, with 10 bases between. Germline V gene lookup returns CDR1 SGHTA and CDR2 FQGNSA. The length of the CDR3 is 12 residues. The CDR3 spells CASSPPVDEQFF. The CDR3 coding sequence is TGTGCCAGCAGCCCTCCGGTCGATGAGCAGTTCTTC.

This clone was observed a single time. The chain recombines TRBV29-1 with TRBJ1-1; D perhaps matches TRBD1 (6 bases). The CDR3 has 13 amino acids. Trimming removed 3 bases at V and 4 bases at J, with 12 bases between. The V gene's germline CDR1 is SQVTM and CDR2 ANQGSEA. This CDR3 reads CSVDQGRGTEAFF. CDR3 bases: TGCAGCGTTGATCAGGGGAGGGGCACTGAAGCTTTCTTT.

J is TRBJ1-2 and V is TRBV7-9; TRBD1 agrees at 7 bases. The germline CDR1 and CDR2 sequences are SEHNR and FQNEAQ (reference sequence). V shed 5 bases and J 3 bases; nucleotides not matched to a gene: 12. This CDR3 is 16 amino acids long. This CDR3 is CASSNKWTGVDYGYTF. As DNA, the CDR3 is TGTGCCAGCAGCAACAAATGGACAGGAGTCGACTATGGCTACACCTTC.

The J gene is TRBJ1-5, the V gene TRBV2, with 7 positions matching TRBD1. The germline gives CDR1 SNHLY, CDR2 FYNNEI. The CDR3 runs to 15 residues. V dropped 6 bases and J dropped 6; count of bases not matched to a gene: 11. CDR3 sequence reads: CASRGETGWSQPQHF. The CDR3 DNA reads TGTGCCAGCAGAGGAGAGACAGGGTGGAGTCAGCCCCAGCATTTT. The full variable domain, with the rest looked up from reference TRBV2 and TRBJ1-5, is EPEVTQTPSHQVTQMGQEVILRCVPISNHLYFYWYRQILGQKVEFLVSFYNNEISEKSEIFDDQFSVERPDGSNFTLKIRSTKLEDSAMYFCASRGETGWSQPQHFGDGTRLSIL.

This CDR3 reads CASSPGGVTGVTPPLHF. The CDR3 region has the DNA TGTGCCAGCAGCCCTGGAGGGGTGACAGGGGTCACCCCACCCCTCCACTTT. The chain recombines TRBV7-8 with TRBJ1-6, with TRBD1 matching over 8 bases. The ends lost 5 bases at V and 11 bases at J; junction bases unmatched: 17. This CDR3 is 17 amino acids long. Per the germline V gene, CDR1 is SGHVS and CDR2 is FQNEAQ. Looking up the rest from reference TRBV7-8 and TRBJ1-6 gives the full variable domain: GAGVSQSPRYKVAKRGQDVALRCDPISGHVSLFWYQQALGQGPEFLTYFQNEAQLDKSGLPSDRFFAERPEGSVSTLKIQRTQQEDSAVYLCASSPGGVTGVTPPLHFGNGTRLTVT.

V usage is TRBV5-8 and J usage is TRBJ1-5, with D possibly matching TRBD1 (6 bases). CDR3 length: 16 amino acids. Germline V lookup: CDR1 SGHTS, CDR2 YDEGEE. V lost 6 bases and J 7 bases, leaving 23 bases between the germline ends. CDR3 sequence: CASTDGQKRVWQPQHF. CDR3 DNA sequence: TGTGCCAGCACCGACGGACAGAAAAGAGTGTGGCAGCCCCAGCATTTT.

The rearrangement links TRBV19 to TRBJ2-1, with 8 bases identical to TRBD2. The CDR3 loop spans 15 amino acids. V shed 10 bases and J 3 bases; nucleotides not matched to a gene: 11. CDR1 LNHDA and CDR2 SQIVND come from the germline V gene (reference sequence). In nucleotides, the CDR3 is TGTGCCACTACCTTCGCGGGGGGCGTCTACAATGAGCAGTTCTTC. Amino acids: CATTFAGGVYNEQFF.

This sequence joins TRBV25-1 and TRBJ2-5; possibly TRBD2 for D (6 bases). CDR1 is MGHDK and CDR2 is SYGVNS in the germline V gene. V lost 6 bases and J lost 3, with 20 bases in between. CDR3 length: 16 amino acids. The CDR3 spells CASSGGLGPREETQYF. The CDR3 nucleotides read TGTGCCAGCAGCGGGGGTTTGGGCCCTCGAGAAGAGACCCAGTACTTC.

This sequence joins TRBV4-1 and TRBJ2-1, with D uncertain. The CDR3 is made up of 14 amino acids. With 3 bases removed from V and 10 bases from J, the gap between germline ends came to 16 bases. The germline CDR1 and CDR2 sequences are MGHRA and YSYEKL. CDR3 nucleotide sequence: TGCGCCAGCAGCCAGGAAGGCCCTAGAGTGGAGCAGTTCTTC. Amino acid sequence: CASSQEGPRVEQFF.